A selection of T cell receptor beta chains follows, all from one sample in a study of blood T cell repertoires in COVID-19. The assay was immunoSEQ multiplex PCR, and TCRdb's table has in-frame clones only and misses some. The sample has hundreds of thousands of clones, roughly 87% seen once. Sequences were obtained from peripheral blood. These receptors were taken from a woman in her 50s who had recovered from COVID-19. Each CDR3 is given with its conserved first and last residue. D genes are given only for firm matches. The size field is filled for only some rows; it gives once, few, many or a size class.

J gene,clone size,V gene,D gene,CDR3 DNA,CDR3 protein
TRBJ1-1,-,TRBV6-1,TRBD1,TGTGCCAGCAGGGGACAGGGGTCCACTGAAGCTTTCTTT,CASRGQGSTEAFF
TRBJ2-1,-,TRBV19,TRBD2,TGTGCCAGTAGTATTTCTCCTGGGGAGACTAGCGGGAGGTCGCATGAGCAGTTCTTC,CASSISPGETSGRSHEQFF
TRBJ1-1,-,TRBV30,TRBD1,TGTGCCTGCCAGACAGGGGGCCCCACTGAAGCTTTCTTT,CACQTGGPTEAFF
TRBJ2-6,-,TRBV7-2,-,TGTGCCAGCAGCTTCCTCACAAATTCTGGGGCCAACGTCCTGACTTTC,CASSFLTNSGANVLTF
TRBJ2-3,-,TRBV18,TRBD2,TGTGCCAGCTCACCGATGATGGGACTAGCGGACACAGATACGCAGTATTTT,CASSPMMGLADTDTQYF
TRBJ2-5,-,TRBV11-2,TRBD1,TGTGCCAGCTCCACAGGGGGTGGGGGACAAGAGACCCAGTACTTC,CASSTGGGGQETQYF
TRBJ2-1,-,TRBV6-5,-,TGTGCCAGCAGTCACACCGCTAGCTATGAGCAGTTCTTC,CASSHTASYEQFF
TRBJ1-3,-,TRBV30,-,TGTGCCTGGGCAGGGGCCGACACCATATATTTT,CAWAGADTIYF
TRBJ2-3,-,TRBV30,-,TGTGCCTGGAACTCTCTGCTCACAGATACGCAGTATTTT,CAWNSLLTDTQYF
TRBJ1-2,-,TRBV12-3/TRBV12-4,TRBD1,TGTGCCAGCAGCCGGAGACAGGGCGATGGCTACACCTTC,CASSRRQGDGYTF
TRBJ1-3,-,TRBV28,TRBD1,TGTGCCAGCAGGCCCCTCCAGGGGGTGACCTCTGGAAACACCATATATTTT,CASRPLQGVTSGNTIYF
TRBJ2-1,-,TRBV5-1,TRBD2,TGCGCCAGCACTCCCATCGGACTAGCGGGGGGTCTCTACAATGAGCAGTTCTTC,CASTPIGLAGGLYNEQFF
TRBJ1-3,-,TRBV6-5,-,TGTGCCAGCAGTCTAGACCCCTCTGGAAACACCATATATTTT,CASSLDPSGNTIYF
TRBJ1-5,-,TRBV6-5,TRBD1,TGTGCCAGCAGCCGACAGGGTACGAATCAGCCCCAGCATTTT,CASSRQGTNQPQHF
TRBJ1-2,-,TRBV19,-,TGTGCCAGTAGTACTCTGACGTTTGGGAGGCGAGAAGGCTACACCTTC,CASSTLTFGRREGYTF
TRBJ2-7,once,TRBV11-2,TRBD2,TGTGCCAGCAGCGAAACTAGCGGGAGCTACGAGCAGTACTTC,CASSETSGSYEQYF
TRBJ1-4,-,TRBV3-1/TRBV3-2,-,TGTGCCAGCAGCCAGGGGGGGGCTAGGGAAAAACTGTTTTTT,CASSQGGAREKLFF
TRBJ1-1,-,TRBV5-1,TRBD1,TGCGCCAGCAGCTTGGTAGAGGGGGCGGGGAGCACTGAAGCTTTCTTT,CASSLVEGAGSTEAFF
TRBJ1-2,once,TRBV9,-,TGTGCCAGCAGGGCCCCAATTGCAGGGGATAGACATGGCTACACCTTC,CASRAPIAGDRHGYTF
TRBJ1-3,-,TRBV7-6,TRBD1,TGTGCCAGCAGCGCCACAGGGGCCTTCTCTGGAAACACCATATATTTT,CASSATGAFSGNTIYF
TRBJ1-1,-,TRBV6-2/TRBV6-3,TRBD1,TGTGCCAGCAGTTACGGAACCAGGGGGCATGCTGAAGCTTTCTTT,CASSYGTRGHAEAFF
TRBJ1-2,-,TRBV9,-,TGTGCCAGCAGCGTAGATCTGGGCAGCTATGGCTACACCTTC,CASSVDLGSYGYTF